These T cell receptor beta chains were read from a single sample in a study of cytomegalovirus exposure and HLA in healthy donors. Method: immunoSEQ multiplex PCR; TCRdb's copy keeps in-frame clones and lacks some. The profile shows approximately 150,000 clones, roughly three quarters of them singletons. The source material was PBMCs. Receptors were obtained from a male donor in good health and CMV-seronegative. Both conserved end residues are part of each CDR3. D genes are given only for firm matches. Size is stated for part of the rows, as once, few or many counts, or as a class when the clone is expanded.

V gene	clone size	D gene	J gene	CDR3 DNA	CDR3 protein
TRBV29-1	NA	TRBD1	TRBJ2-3	TGCAGCGTCGAGAGCTGGGACAGGGCCCCAGATACGCAGTATTTT	CSVESWDRAPDTQYF
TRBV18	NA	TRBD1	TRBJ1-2	TGTGCCAGCTCACCAAGACAGGGGGCAGGAGATGGCTACACCTTC	CASSPRQGAGDGYTF
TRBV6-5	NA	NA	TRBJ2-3	TGTGCCAGCAGGGACCCTGGTGGGGGCGCAGATACGCAGTATTTT	CASRDPGGGADTQYF
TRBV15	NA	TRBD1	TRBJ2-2	TGTGCCACCAGCAGTCCGGGACAGTCCTCCGGGGAGCTGTTTTTT	CATSSPGQSSGELFF
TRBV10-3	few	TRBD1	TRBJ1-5	TGTGCCATCAGTGGGGGGACAGGCCCACGACAGCCCCAGCATTTT	CAISGGTGPRQPQHF
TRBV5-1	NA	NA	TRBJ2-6	TGCGCCAGCAGACTGGTGCTCGAGGCCAACGTCCTGACTTTC	CASRLVLEANVLTF
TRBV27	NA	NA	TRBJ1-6	TGTGCCAGCCAAGGGAGCTCCTATAATTCACCCCTCCACTTT	CASQGSSYNSPLHF
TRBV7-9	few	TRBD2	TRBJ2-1	TGTGCCAGCAGCCTCGGAGCGGGGCTAGATGAGCAGTTCTTC	CASSLGAGLDEQFF
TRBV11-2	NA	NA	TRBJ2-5	TGTGCCAGCAGCTTACTCGCAGGGGTCCCGGAGACCCAGTACTTC	CASSLLAGVPETQYF
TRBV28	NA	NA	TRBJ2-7	TGTGCCAGCAGCCATTACAGGGATCTCTCCTACGAGCAGTACTTC	CASSHYRDLSYEQYF
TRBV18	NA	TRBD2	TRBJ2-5	TGTGCCAGCGCCGGGGGGTCGTGGGAGACCCAGTACTTC	CASAGGSWETQYF
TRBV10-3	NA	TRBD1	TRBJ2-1	TGTGCCACCGGGAAGGGGGCGATTAATGAGCAGTTCTTC	CATGKGAINEQFF
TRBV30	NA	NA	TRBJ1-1	TGTGCCTGGAGTATCACGACCAGGAGGACTGAAGCTTTCTTT	CAWSITTRRTEAFF
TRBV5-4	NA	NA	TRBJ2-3	TGTGCCAGCAGCCCGTCGGGGGGCGCCTTGGATACGCAGTATTTT	CASSPSGGALDTQYF
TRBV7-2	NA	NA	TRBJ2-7	TGTGCCAGCAGCTTTGCAGGAAGCTCCTACGAGCAGTACTTC	CASSFAGSSYEQYF
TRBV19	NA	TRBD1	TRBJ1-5	TGTGCCAGTAGTGTCTACAGGGGAGCCGATCAGCCCCAGCATTTT	CASSVYRGADQPQHF
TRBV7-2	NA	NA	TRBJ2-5	TGTGCCAGCAGCTTAGGAGATAACCTAGATACGTGGGAGACCCAGTACTTC	CASSLGDNLDTWETQYF
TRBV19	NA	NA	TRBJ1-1	TGTGCCAGTAGTATCCAGGATCTGAACACTGAAGCTTTCTTT	CASSIQDLNTEAFF
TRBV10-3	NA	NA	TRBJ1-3	TGTGCCATCACGGACACTGGACGAAACACCATATATTTT	CAITDTGRNTIYF
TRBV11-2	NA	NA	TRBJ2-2	TGTGCCAGCAGCCACCGAGGCCGGGGGTCGAGCACCGGGGAGCTGTTTTTT	CASSHRGRGSSTGELFF
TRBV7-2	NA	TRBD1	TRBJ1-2	TGTGCCAGCAGCTTATTCCAGGGGGACTATGGCTACACCTTC	CASSLFQGDYGYTF
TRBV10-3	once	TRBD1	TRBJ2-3	TGTGCCATCAGTGAGGGGGACAGGGATACGCAGTATTTT	CAISEGDRDTQYF
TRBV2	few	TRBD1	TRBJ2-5	TGTGCCAGCAGTTATGGGACAGACCAAGAGACCCAGTACTTC	CASSYGTDQETQYF
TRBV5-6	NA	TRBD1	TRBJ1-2	TGTGCCAGCAGCCTTACAGGGGGCTCCCTCGGGGACTACACCTTC	CASSLTGGSLGDYTF
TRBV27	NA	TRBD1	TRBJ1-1	TGTGCCAGCAGTCGCGGACAGGGAACTGAAGCTTTCTTT	CASSRGQGTEAFF
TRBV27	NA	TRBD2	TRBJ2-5	TGTGCCAGCAGTTTCGTAGCGGGGGGCCAAGAGACCCAGTACTTC	CASSFVAGGQETQYF
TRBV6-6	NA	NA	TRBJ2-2	TGTGCCAGCAGTTACTACGGGGGTGTGAATACCGGGGAGCTGTTTTTT	CASSYYGGVNTGELFF
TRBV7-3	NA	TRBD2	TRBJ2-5	TGTGCCAGCAGCTTAATGGGGAGGGCTCCAGAGACCCAGTACTTC	CASSLMGRAPETQYF
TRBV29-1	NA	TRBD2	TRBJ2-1	TGCAGCGTTGAAACATGGGAGGGACTAGCGGACCTATCCTACAATGAGCAGTTCTTC	CSVETWEGLADLSYNEQFF
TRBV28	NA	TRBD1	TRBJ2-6	TGTGCCAGCAGTTTTCGAACCCGGGGACAGGGGTCTGGGGCCAACGTCCTGACTTTC	CASSFRTRGQGSGANVLTF
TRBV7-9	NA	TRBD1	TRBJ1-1	TGTGCCAGCAGCCCCCCGTTGACAGGGGCCTTGGGCACTGAAGCTTTCTTT	CASSPPLTGALGTEAFF
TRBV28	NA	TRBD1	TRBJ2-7	TGTGCCAGCAGTTTATGGTGGGACAGGAGCTCCTACGAGCAGTACTTC	CASSLWWDRSSYEQYF
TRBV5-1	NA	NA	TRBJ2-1	TGCGCCAGCAGCACCTCACAGGGTTACCCCCACAATGAGCAGTTCTTC	CASSTSQGYPHNEQFF
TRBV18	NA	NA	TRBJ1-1	TGTGCCAGCTCACCCCTAGGGGGGGAGGGCACTGAAGCTTTCTTT	CASSPLGGEGTEAFF